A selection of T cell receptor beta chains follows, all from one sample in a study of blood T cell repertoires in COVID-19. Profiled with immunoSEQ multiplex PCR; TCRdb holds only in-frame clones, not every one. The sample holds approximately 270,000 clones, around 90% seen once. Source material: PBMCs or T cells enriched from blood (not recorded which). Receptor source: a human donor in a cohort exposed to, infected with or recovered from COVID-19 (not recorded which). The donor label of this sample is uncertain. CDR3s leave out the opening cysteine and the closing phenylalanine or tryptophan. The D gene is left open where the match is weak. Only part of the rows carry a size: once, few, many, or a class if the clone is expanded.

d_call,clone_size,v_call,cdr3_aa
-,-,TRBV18,ASSRVSSQPQH
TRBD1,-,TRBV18,ASSGTGAYNEQF
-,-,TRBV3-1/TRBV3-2,ASSQDLGGQGTGELF
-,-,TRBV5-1,ASSSNPQRNYEQY
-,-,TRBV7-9,ASSLRNNDNNYGYT
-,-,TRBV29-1,SVVQDSNQPQH
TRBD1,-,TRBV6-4,ASSEQGGTQY
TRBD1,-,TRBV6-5,ASNRGSSYNEQF
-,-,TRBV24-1,AKWTKPPSYEQY
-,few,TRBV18,ASSPSPAGGHTIY
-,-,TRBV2,ASTQEAENSPLH
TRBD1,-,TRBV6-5,ASSYNHGTALGGYT
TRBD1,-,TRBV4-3,ASSQEQGYQETQY
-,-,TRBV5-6,ASSFRTVSFYGYT
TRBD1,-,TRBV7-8,ASSPLQGAIDQPQH
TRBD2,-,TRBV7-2,ASSGGLAGPSSTDTQY
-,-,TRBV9,ASSPLSGASVNTEAF
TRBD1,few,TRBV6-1,ASSEGTGSSPLH
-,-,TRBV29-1,SAGQGNTIY
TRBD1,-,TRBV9,ASSVKWTGEGYT
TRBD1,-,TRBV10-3,ASLDRSYGYT
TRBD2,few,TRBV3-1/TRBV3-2,ASSQDNGLAGVPYEQY
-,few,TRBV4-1,ASSQDSDNNQPQH
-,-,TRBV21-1,ASSTWTLAAEQY
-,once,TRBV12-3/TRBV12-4,ASSSGQFYGYT
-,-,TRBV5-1,ASSLLSVTDTQY
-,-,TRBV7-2,ASSLGMRVREQF
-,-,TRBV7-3,ARAPYWVGNEQF
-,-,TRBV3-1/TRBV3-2,ASSQDRGVWDTEAF
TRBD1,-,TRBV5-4,ASRDRDSPLH
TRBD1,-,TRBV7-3,ASSSDGQAEQY
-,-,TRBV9,ASSGTLGGGETQY
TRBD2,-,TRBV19,ASSIVRGGTDTQY
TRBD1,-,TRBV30,AWRRQGRNEQF
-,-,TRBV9,ASSVGQDNQPQH
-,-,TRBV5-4,ASSFPTGPSTEAF
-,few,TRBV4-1,ASSQGNSPNTGELF
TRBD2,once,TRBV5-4,ASSFGGFGTGELF
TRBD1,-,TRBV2,ASRISPGTGTIGNTIY
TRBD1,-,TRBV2,ASRGIQGLNSPLH
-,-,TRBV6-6,ASSYLRGQYGYT
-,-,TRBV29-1,SVETSREQY
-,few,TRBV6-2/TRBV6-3,ASSLGGGGTDTQY
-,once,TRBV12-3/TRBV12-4,ASSLSRSSGYT
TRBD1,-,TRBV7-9,ASSPQTGSEAF
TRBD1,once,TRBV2,ASSRNAQGARGYT
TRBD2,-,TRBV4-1,ASSSGLSGGPDTQY
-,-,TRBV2,ASRVEGGTEAF
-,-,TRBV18,ASSPNTGKSYNEQF
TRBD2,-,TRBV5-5,ASSPRRGSAQATDTQY
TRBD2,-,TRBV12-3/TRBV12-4,ASRLAGGSEQF
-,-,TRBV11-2,ASSSWSKREGYT
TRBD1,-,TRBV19,ASSIGTGGLSNQPQH